The rows below give T cell receptor beta chains drawn from one sample of a study of T cell repertoires in cytomegalovirus infection. TCRdb called the reads again in MiXCR, with one record for every CDR3 protein. Of about 400,000 distinct CDR3 sequences in the sample, around a sixth were seen once. Sequencing was carried out using PBMCs. The origin of the receptors is a human donor in good health (CMV status not recorded). Some clones in this sample may be carry-over from other donors' samples. Both conserved end residues are trimmed from each CDR3. Size tells how often a clone was seen (once, few, many) or the class of an expanded clone, and some rows leave it out.

clone_size: NA
v_call: TRBV6-5
j_call: TRBJ2-1
cdr3_aa: ASSLDGLAGNSYNEQF

clone_size: NA
v_call: TRBV7-9
j_call: TRBJ1-4
cdr3_aa: ASSFSTTNEKLF

clone_size: few
v_call: TRBV7-2
j_call: TRBJ2-5
cdr3_aa: ASSRQGQRQETQY

clone_size: many
v_call: TRBV7-2
j_call: TRBJ2-5
cdr3_aa: ASSLVPDDPIWTQY

clone_size: few
v_call: TRBV20-1
j_call: TRBJ1-5
cdr3_aa: SAFVTGYGNQPQH

clone_size: few
v_call: TRBV12-3/TRBV12-4
j_call: TRBJ2-1
cdr3_aa: ASAHGGPSYNEQF

clone_size: many
v_call: TRBV7-8
j_call: TRBJ1-1
cdr3_aa: ASSRGVNTEAF

clone_size: many
v_call: TRBV7-2
j_call: TRBJ2-2
cdr3_aa: ASSLFLGSTGELF

clone_size: NA
v_call: TRBV7-2
j_call: TRBJ1-5
cdr3_aa: ASSLGSGQNNQPQH

clone_size: few
v_call: TRBV7-2
j_call: TRBJ2-2
cdr3_aa: ATALASPGELF

clone_size: many
v_call: TRBV7-2
j_call: TRBJ2-1
cdr3_aa: ASSHRGLAGGGHEQF

clone_size: NA
v_call: TRBV6-2/TRBV6-3
j_call: TRBJ2-6
cdr3_aa: ASSHITGQGSGANVLT

clone_size: NA
v_call: TRBV4-3
j_call: TRBJ1-6
cdr3_aa: ASSQDPFSSPLH

clone_size: NA
v_call: TRBV3-1
j_call: TRBJ2-1
cdr3_aa: ASSQRLENEQF

clone_size: many
v_call: TRBV7-8
j_call: TRBJ1-5
cdr3_aa: ASSLGWRAPDQPQH

clone_size: NA
v_call: TRBV12-3/TRBV12-4
j_call: TRBJ2-1
cdr3_aa: ASSRRKGAGVNEQF

clone_size: few
v_call: TRBV5-4
j_call: TRBJ2-5
cdr3_aa: ASSPTGEETQY

clone_size: NA
v_call: TRBV27
j_call: TRBJ1-6
cdr3_aa: ASSFQSAWSGSPLH

clone_size: NA
v_call: TRBV2
j_call: TRBJ2-2
cdr3_aa: ASSEATGGTGELF

clone_size: few
v_call: TRBV2
j_call: TRBJ1-6
cdr3_aa: ASNRGQGYSPLH

clone_size: few
v_call: TRBV25-1
j_call: TRBJ1-2
cdr3_aa: ASYTNREGGYT

clone_size: many
v_call: TRBV27
j_call: TRBJ2-2
cdr3_aa: ASSYGVLSGGTGELF

clone_size: few
v_call: TRBV5-1
j_call: TRBJ1-1
cdr3_aa: ASSLAGRAVVI

clone_size: NA
v_call: TRBV11-2
j_call: TRBJ1-1
cdr3_aa: ASSRDDRGTEAF

clone_size: NA
v_call: TRBV28
j_call: TRBJ1-1
cdr3_aa: ASSLLGFPLEAF

clone_size: NA
v_call: TRBV7-2
j_call: TRBJ2-7
cdr3_aa: ASSLVSHPLAGGSYEQY

clone_size: many
v_call: TRBV7-9
j_call: TRBJ1-4
cdr3_aa: ASSPTGTSNEKLF

clone_size: many
v_call: TRBV7-2
j_call: TRBJ2-1
cdr3_aa: ASSLGGGIYNEQF

clone_size: NA
v_call: TRBV7-8
j_call: TRBJ1-2
cdr3_aa: ASSLGGIRGYT

clone_size: NA
v_call: TRBV12-3/TRBV12-4
j_call: TRBJ2-1
cdr3_aa: ASSLPLAGGNEQF

clone_size: NA
v_call: TRBV7-2
j_call: TRBJ1-1
cdr3_aa: ASSLEAGGTEAF

clone_size: many
v_call: TRBV7-9
j_call: TRBJ2-3
cdr3_aa: ASSSGGPADTQY

clone_size: many
v_call: TRBV7-2
j_call: TRBJ2-4
cdr3_aa: ASSRTGFKNIQY

clone_size: NA
v_call: TRBV5-1
j_call: TRBJ2-1
cdr3_aa: ASSLGSINEQF

clone_size: many
v_call: TRBV7-2
j_call: TRBJ1-4
cdr3_aa: ASSPRVLGSEKLF

clone_size: NA
v_call: TRBV12-3/TRBV12-4
j_call: TRBJ1-1
cdr3_aa: ASSLYLTEAF

clone_size: NA
v_call: TRBV7-9
j_call: TRBJ1-2
cdr3_aa: ASSFGELGYT

clone_size: few
v_call: TRBV12-3/TRBV12-4
j_call: TRBJ1-3
cdr3_aa: ASTTLGNTIY

clone_size: NA
v_call: TRBV30
j_call: TRBJ2-3
cdr3_aa: AWSVGVSTDTQY

clone_size: NA
v_call: TRBV5-3
j_call: TRBJ1-6
cdr3_aa: ASSLGGTEPSPLH

clone_size: few
v_call: TRBV5-1
j_call: TRBJ1-6
cdr3_aa: ASSIVGGRSPLH

clone_size: many
v_call: TRBV7-2
j_call: TRBJ2-5
cdr3_aa: ASSLLGWGTQY

clone_size: NA
v_call: TRBV29-1
j_call: TRBJ2-3
cdr3_aa: SVEDGFKTGVGTDTQY

clone_size: NA
v_call: TRBV5-5
j_call: TRBJ1-6
cdr3_aa: ASSLIPTGRSPLH

clone_size: many
v_call: TRBV7-2
j_call: TRBJ2-7
cdr3_aa: ASSLVVRGSYEQY

clone_size: NA
v_call: TRBV10-3
j_call: TRBJ2-2
cdr3_aa: AISHMDGELF

clone_size: NA
v_call: TRBV30
j_call: TRBJ1-1
cdr3_aa: AWSPRWFSIMNTEAF

clone_size: NA
v_call: TRBV11-2
j_call: TRBJ2-5
cdr3_aa: ASSFERGAGAQY

clone_size: NA
v_call: TRBV5-1
j_call: TRBJ2-5
cdr3_aa: ASSLLTDEETQY

clone_size: NA
v_call: TRBV4-3
j_call: TRBJ2-7
cdr3_aa: ASSHVGPRNEQY

clone_size: many
v_call: TRBV7-8
j_call: TRBJ2-1
cdr3_aa: ASSLQGSGGSGYNEQF

clone_size: many
v_call: TRBV7-9
j_call: TRBJ1-6
cdr3_aa: ASSPDTGSYNSPLH

clone_size: few
v_call: TRBV5-1
j_call: TRBJ2-1
cdr3_aa: ASRRTAAEDNEQF